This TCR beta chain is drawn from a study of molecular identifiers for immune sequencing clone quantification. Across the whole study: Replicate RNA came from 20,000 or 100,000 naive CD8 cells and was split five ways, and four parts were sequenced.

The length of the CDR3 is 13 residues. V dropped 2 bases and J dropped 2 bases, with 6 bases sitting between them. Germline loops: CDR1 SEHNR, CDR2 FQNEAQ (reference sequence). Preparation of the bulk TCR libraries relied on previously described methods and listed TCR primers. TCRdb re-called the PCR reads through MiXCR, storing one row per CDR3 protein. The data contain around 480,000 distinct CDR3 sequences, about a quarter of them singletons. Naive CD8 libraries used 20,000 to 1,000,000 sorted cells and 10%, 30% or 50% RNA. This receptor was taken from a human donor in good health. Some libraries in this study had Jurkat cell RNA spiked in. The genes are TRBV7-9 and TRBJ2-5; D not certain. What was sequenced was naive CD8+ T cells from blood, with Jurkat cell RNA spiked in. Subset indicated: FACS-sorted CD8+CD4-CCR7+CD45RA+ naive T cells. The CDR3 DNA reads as TGTGCCAGCAGCTTAAGTATACAAGAGACCCAGTACTTC. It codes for CASSLSIQETQYF.